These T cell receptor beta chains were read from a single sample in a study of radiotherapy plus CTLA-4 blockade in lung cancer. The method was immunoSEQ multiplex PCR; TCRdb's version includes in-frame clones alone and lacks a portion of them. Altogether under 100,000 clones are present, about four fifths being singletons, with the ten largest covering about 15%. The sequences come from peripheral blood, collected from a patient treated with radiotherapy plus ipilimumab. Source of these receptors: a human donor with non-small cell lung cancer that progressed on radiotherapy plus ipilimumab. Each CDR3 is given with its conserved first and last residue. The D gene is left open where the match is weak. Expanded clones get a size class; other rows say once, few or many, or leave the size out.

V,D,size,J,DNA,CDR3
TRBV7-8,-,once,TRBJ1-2,TGTGCCAGCAGCCTCTCAGGGATAAGCTATGGCTACACCTTC,CASSLSGISYGYTF
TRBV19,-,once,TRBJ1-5,TGTGCCAGTAGTATGATGGCAGGGTATCAGCCCCAGCATTTT,CASSMMAGYQPQHF
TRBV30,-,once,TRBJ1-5,TGTGCCTGGAGTGGGGACCATAGCAATCAGCCCCAGCATTTT,CAWSGDHSNQPQHF
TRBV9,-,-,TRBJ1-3,TGTGCCAGCAGCGTTGAAGGGCAGGCGGACACCATATATTTT,CASSVEGQADTIYF
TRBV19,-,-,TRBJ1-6,TGTGCCAGTAGTCCGAGGCGGGAAGTTAATTCACCCCTCCACTTT,CASSPRREVNSPLHF
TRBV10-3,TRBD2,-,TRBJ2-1,TGTGCCATCAGACCGGGACTAGCGGGAGTGGATGAGCAGTTCTTC,CAIRPGLAGVDEQFF
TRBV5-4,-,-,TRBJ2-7,TGTGCCAGCCAAGCCGGACATAGCTCCTACGAGCAGTACTTC,CASQAGHSSYEQYF
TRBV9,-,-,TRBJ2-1,TGTGCCAGCAGCGTAGGGCCCGACAATGAGCAGTTCTTC,CASSVGPDNEQFF
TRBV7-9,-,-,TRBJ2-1,TGTGCCAGCAGCTTAGATACCGTCTCCTACAATGAGCAGTTCTTC,CASSLDTVSYNEQFF
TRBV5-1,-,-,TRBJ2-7,TGCGCCAGCAGCTTGGCCGGCGGATCGACCTACGAGCAGTACTTC,CASSLAGGSTYEQYF
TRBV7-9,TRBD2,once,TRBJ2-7,TGTGCCAGCAGCTTAGCGTGGGCTAGCGGGGCCACCTACGAGCAGTACTTC,CASSLAWASGATYEQYF
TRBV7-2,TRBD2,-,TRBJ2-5,TGTGCCAGCAGCCCCTTGGGGCGGGAGCCAGAGACCCAGTACTTC,CASSPLGREPETQYF
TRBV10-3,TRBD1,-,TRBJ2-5,TGTGCCATCAGTGGGACAGGAACGTACCAAGAGACCCAGTACTTC,CAISGTGTYQETQYF
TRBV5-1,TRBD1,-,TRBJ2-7,TGCGCCAGCAGGCCCGGGACAGGGTCCAGGAAGGACGAGCAGTACTTC,CASRPGTGSRKDEQYF
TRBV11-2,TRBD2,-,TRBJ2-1,TGTGCCAGCAGCATACTAGCGGGGAGCTCCTACAATGAGCAGTTCTTC,CASSILAGSSYNEQFF
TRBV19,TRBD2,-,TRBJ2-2,TGTGCCAGTAGTATCGGACTAGCGGGGGGGCCGGTCGGGGAGCTGTTTTTT,CASSIGLAGGPVGELFF
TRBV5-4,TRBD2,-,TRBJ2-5,TGTGCCAGCAGCTTGCACCGGGGACTAGCGGGAGGAGAGACCCAGTACTTC,CASSLHRGLAGGETQYF
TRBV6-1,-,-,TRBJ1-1,TGTGCCAGCCCTAAGGGTCCGAACACTGAAGCTTTCTTT,CASPKGPNTEAFF
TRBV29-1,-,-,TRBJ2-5,TGCAGCGTTGTAGGGGCAGGTTTTCAAGAGACCCAGTACTTC,CSVVGAGFQETQYF
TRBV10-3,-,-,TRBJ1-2,TGTGCCATCAGTGAGTCGCAGGCCCAGGGGAACTATGGCTACACCTTC,CAISESQAQGNYGYTF
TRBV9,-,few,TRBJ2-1,TGTGCCAGCAGCGCGACTATGACAGGAGAATACAATGAGCAGTTCTTC,CASSATMTGEYNEQFF
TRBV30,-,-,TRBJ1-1,TGTGCCTGGAGGACCTTGGGGTCCACGTCCTATTTCACTGAAGCTTTCTTT,CAWRTLGSTSYFTEAFF
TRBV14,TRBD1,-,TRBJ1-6,TGTGCCACCCGAAGACAGGGCCCTTCTAATTCACCCCTCCACTTT,CATRRQGPSNSPLHF
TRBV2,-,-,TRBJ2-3,TGTGCCAGCAGTGATCAGGGGCCAACGACAGATACGCAGTATTTT,CASSDQGPTTDTQYF
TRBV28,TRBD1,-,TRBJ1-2,TGTGCCAGCAGTCCACCACCGGGACAGCTTTATGGCTACACCTTC,CASSPPPGQLYGYTF
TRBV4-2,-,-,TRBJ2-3,TGTGCCAGCAGCCAAGAGGTAGCCGGGACAGATACGCAGTATTTT,CASSQEVAGTDTQYF
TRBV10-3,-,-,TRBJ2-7,TGTGCCATCAGCGCGGACAGTTACGAGCAGTACTTC,CAISADSYEQYF
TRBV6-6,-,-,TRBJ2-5,TGTGCCAGCAGTTACTCGACGCTACGGCAGCAAGAGACCCAGTACTTC,CASSYSTLRQQETQYF
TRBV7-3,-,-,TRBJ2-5,TGTGCCAGCAGCTTCTTCGGGAACCAAGAGACCCAGTACTTC,CASSFFGNQETQYF
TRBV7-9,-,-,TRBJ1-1,TGTGCCAGCAGCTTATTGGGAATGAACACTGAAGCTTTCTTT,CASSLLGMNTEAFF
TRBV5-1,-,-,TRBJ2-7,TGCGCCAGCAGCTCTGGTTACGAGCAGTACTTC,CASSSGYEQYF
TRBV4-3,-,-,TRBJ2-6,TGCGCCAGCAGCCCATCCGGTACAGGGTCTGGGGCCAACGTCCTGACTTTC,CASSPSGTGSGANVLTF
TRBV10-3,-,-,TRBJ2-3,TGTGCCACCCAGGGTGTGGCAGATACGCAGTATTTT,CATQGVADTQYF
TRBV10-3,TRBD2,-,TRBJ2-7,TGTGCCATCAGCTACGAGCGGGGGGCCAGGGAGCAGTACTTC,CAISYERGAREQYF
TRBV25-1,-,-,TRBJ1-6,TGTGCCAGCAGTGAAACCGGGCCAAATAATTCACCCCTCCACTTT,CASSETGPNNSPLHF
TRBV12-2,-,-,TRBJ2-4,TGTGCAAGTCGCTTAGCGACGGCAGACACCACCTACCGCAAAAACATTCAGTACTTC,CASRLATADTTYRKNIQYF
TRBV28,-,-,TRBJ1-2,TGTGCCAGCAGACAGGTGCAAGAAGGCTACACCTTC,CASRQVQEGYTF
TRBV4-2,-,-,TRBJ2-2,TGTGCCAGCAGCCGGACAGAGATCAACACCGGGGAGCTGTTTTTT,CASSRTEINTGELFF
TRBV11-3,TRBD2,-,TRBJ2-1,TGTGCCAGCAGCTTAACACTAGCGGGCGCTTACAATGAGCAGTTCTTC,CASSLTLAGAYNEQFF
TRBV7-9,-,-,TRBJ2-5,TGTGCCAGCACCTCGACCGAAGAGACCCAGTACTTC,CASTSTEETQYF
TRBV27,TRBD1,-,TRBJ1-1,TGTGCCAGCAGCCGGCGCCAGGGGGTCACTGAAGCTTTCTTT,CASSRRQGVTEAFF
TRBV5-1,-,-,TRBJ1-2,TGCGCCAGCAGCTTGGAGATTAACTATGGCTACACCTTC,CASSLEINYGYTF
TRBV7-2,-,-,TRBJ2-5,TGTGCCAGCAGCTTAGCGAGGGACGGGACCCAGTACTTC,CASSLARDGTQYF
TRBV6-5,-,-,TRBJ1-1,TGTGCCAGCAGTTACTCCGGCAACGCTGAAGCTTTCTTT,CASSYSGNAEAFF
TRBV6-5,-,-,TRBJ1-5,TGTGCCAGCAGCCTACTCCCCCGGGGCAATCAGCCCCAGCATTTT,CASSLLPRGNQPQHF
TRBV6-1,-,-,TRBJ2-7,TGTGCCAGCAGCCCGACCACTGTTTACGAGCAGTACTTC,CASSPTTVYEQYF
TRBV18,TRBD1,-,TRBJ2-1,TGTGCCAGCTCTGTAACCGACAGGGGCCATGAGCAGTTCTTC,CASSVTDRGHEQFF
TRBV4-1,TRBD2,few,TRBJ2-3,TGCGCAGCGGGGCGGCTAGCGGGGGAGGGGGATACGCAGTATTTT,CAAGRLAGEGDTQYF
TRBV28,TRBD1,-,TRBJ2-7,TGTGCCAGCAGTCCCGGGACAGGCATCAACGAGCAGTACTTC,CASSPGTGINEQYF
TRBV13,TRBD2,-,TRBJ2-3,TGTGCCAGCAGCTGGGGGACTAGCGGGGGGTCAGATACGCAGTATTTT,CASSWGTSGGSDTQYF
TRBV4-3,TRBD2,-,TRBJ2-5,TGCGCCAGCAGCCGTCCCTGGCGGGGGGGCCAAGAGACCCAGTACTTC,CASSRPWRGGQETQYF
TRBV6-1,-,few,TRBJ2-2,TGTGCCAGCAGTTGGGGGGCGGCCGACACCGGGGAGCTGTTTTTT,CASSWGAADTGELFF
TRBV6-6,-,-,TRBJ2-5,TGTGTCAGCAGCCAACTAAACAACCAAGAGACCCAGTACTTC,CVSSQLNNQETQYF
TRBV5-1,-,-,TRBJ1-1,TGCGCCAGCAGCGCGGGGGCGCAGAACACTGAAGCTTTCTTT,CASSAGAQNTEAFF